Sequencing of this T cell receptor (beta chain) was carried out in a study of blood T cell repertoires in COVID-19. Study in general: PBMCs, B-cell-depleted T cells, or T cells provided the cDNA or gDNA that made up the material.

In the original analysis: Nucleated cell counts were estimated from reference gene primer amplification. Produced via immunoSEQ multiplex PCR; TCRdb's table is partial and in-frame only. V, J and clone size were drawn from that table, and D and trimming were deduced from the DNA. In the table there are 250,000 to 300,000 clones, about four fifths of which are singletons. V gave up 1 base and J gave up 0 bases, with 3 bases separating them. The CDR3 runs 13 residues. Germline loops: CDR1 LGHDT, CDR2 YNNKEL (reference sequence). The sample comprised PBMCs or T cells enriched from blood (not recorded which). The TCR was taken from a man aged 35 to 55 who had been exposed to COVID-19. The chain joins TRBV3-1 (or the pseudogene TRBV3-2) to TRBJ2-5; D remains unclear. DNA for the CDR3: TGTGCCAGCAGCCAAGTAGACCAAGAGACCCAGTACTTC. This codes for CASSQVDQETQYF.